Listed here is a single TCR beta chain. Its antigen is currently unknown. This sample stems from a study of shared clonotypes between healthy human individuals. Study-wide results and limits: Researchers found naive subsets generally carried larger estimated richness than memory subsets.

A deep-level run was used for the assay. Some clones are missing from TCRdb's copy, which holds only in-frame ones; the method was immunoSEQ multiplex PCR. The sample shows some 2,500,000 clones, over 85% of them seen only once. Sequencing was performed on naive CD4+ T cells from PBMCs. Subset given: CD45RA+ positively selected. The source is a man aged 18 to 30 in good health. Some clones in this sample may be carry-over from other donors' samples.

CDR3 loop: CASSLGVAGGEQYF. The DNA for the CDR3 is TGCGCCAGCAGCTTGGGAGTAGCGGGAGGGGAGCAGTACTTC. This rearrangement joins TRBV5-1 to TRBJ2-7; 11 positions match TRBD2. V shed 0 bases, J shed 7 bases, and the junction held 3 bases outside the gene matches. There are 14 residues in the CDR3. Germline CDR1 SGHRS, CDR2 YFSETQ.